Given below is one TCR beta chain in context. The sample is drawn from a study of T cells after yellow fever vaccination. TCRdb analysed the 5' RACE reads with MiXCR anew, one entry per CDR3 protein. This sample has 200,000 to 250,000 distinct CDR3 sequences, with 6.5% to 8.5% found just once. With 1 base clipped from V and 6 bases from J, the junction kept 2 bases outside the gene matches. The CDR3 totals 14 residues. The source material was CD4+ T cells sorted from PBMCs, sampled 15 days after the yellow fever booster vaccination. The chain carries TRBV12-3 or TRBV12-4 and TRBJ1-2; TRBD1 agrees at 10 bases. This sequence originates from a young man who received the YFV17D yellow fever vaccine. Here the CDR3 DNA reads TGTGCCAGCAGTTTAGGGGACAGGGGCGATGGCTACACCTTC. This gives the protein CASSLGDRGDGYTF.